This T cell receptor (beta chain) was found in a study of blood T cells in healthy people across ages. Aged about 6 to 95, donors were systemically healthy Caucasians from Russia. It was approximately 10 milliliters of peripheral blood that were drawn from each donor. Trimming cost V 2 bases and J 0 bases, with 10 bases left between them. This CDR3 has 15 residues. Germline-derived CDR1 and CDR2 are MNHEY and SMNVEV (reference sequence). This clonotype has a handful of counts. Its antigen is not known. A sample-barcoded 5' primer and a J-beta primer mix were used in a second PCR of about 7 to 12 cycles. MiXCR, applied by TCRdb to the 5' RACE reads, yields one record per CDR3 protein. The table records approximately 1,700,000 distinct CDR3 sequences, about 39% of them present only once. Study results and caveats: Comparison with aged donors showed that long-lived donors had more naive CD4+ cells and higher diversity. When one million T cells were used, diversity estimates were thought to be underestimates.

This TCR derives from a human donor in good health. The rearrangement uses TRBV27 and TRBJ1-2, with a tentative D call TRBD1 (5 bases). Sequenced input: blood. The CDR3 is CASSLTTDSNYGYTF. As DNA, the CDR3 is TGTGCCAGCAGTTTAACGACAGACTCTAACTATGGCTACACCTTC.